This T cell receptor (beta chain) was observed in a study of cytomegalovirus exposure and HLA in healthy donors. Looking at the study overall: Earlier findings included some 100 million unique TCR beta sequences obtained from about 180 million T cells.

On this clone itself: The antigen is unknown. The junction and the germline gene differ at one end; a read error may be behind it.

PCR employed 60 Vbeta and 13 Jbeta primers. Profiled with immunoSEQ multiplex PCR; TCRdb holds only in-frame clones, not every one. Found here are 200,000 to 250,000 clones, over 65% of them singletons; the top ten hold 1% to 1.5%. The CDR3 has 18 amino acids. Germline assignment: CDR1 SEHNR and CDR2 FQNEAQ (reference sequence). Findings and limits, study-wide: Other equally common chains were less clonally expanded than HLA-associated TCR beta chains, a later analysis showed. Accurate HLA-A and HLA-B prediction from TCR beta sequences was reported for most subjects.

Healthy individuals who donated bone marrow served as the donors. The V gene is TRBV7-9, the J gene TRBJ2-7, with TRBD2 matching 11 bases. Sequenced sample: PBMCs. This TCR was sampled from a human donor in good health. For the CDR3, the DNA is TGTTCCAGCAGCCGAGGGACTAGCGGAGGATCCGCGACCTACGAGCAGTACTTC. It codes for CSSSRGTSGGSATYEQYF.